Listed below are T cell receptor beta chains from one sample, sequenced in a study of Ad26.COV2.S vaccination and SARS-CoV-2 variants. Libraries were prepared by immunoSEQ multiplex PCR; TCRdb keeps only in-frame clonotypes and omits some of them. Of a few hundred thousand clones in the sample, about 91% were seen once. The sequenced sample was peripheral blood, obtained in a trial of Ad26.COV2.S vaccine versus placebo. These receptors all come from a person aged 18-60 years who received the Ad26.COV2.S COVID-19 vaccine or a placebo. Each CDR3 is given with its conserved first and last residue. The order of the fields is CDR3 length, D gene, J gene, clone size, V gene, CDR3 DNA, CDR3 protein. A D gene is named only where the DNA matches it firmly. Expanded clones get a size class; other rows say once, few or many, or leave the size out.

>15|-|TRBJ2-2|once|TRBV7-9
TGTGCCAGCAGCTTAGCAGGTTCGAACACCGGGGAGCTGTTTTTT
CASSLAGSNTGELFF
>18|TRBD2|TRBJ2-7|-|TRBV28
TGTGCCAGCAGTCCCCGGCCCGGGACTAGCGGGTCCGCCTACGAGCAGTACTTC
CASSPRPGTSGSAYEQYF
>15|-|TRBJ2-1|-|TRBV18
TGTGCCAGCTCACCACCGGCAGGGTCGGACAATGAGCAGTTCTTC
CASSPPAGSDNEQFF
>16|TRBD1|TRBJ1-2|few|TRBV23-1
TGCGCCAGCAGTCTGCCGGACAGGGAGGTTAACTATGGCTACACCTTC
CASSLPDREVNYGYTF
>15|TRBD2|TRBJ2-3|few|TRBV6-1
TGTGCCAGCAGTGAAGCGGGGGGGAGATCCGATACGCAGTATTTT
CASSEAGGRSDTQYF
>11|-|TRBJ2-2|few|TRBV28
TGTGCCAGCAGCCGGACAGGGGAGCTGTTTTTT
CASSRTGELFF
>15|-|TRBJ2-5|-|TRBV25-1
TGTGCCAGCAGTGTGACCCCTGGCACAGGGCAGACCCAGTACTTC
CASSVTPGTGQTQYF
>15|-|TRBJ2-5|-|TRBV5-1
TGCGCCAGCAGCTTGGGAGACACCGGGCGGGAGACCCAGTACTTC
CASSLGDTGRETQYF
>16|-|TRBJ2-6|-|TRBV7-3
TGTGCCAGCAGCCTAGGGGCGATCTCTGGGGCCAACGTCCTGACTTTC
CASSLGAISGANVLTF
>17|-|TRBJ2-5|-|TRBV19
TGTGCCAGTAGTACCCCGGGACAGGGACTAGCGAAAGAGACCCAGTACTTC
CASSTPGQGLAKETQYF
>16|-|TRBJ2-5|-|TRBV5-1
TGCGCCAGCAGCTTGGTCATGGCGCTTGGCCAAGAGACCCAGTACTTC
CASSLVMALGQETQYF
>18|TRBD2|TRBJ2-7|-|TRBV19
TGTGCCAGTAGCCCCGGGACTAGCGGGAGATTAGTTGCCTACGAGCAGTACTTC
CASSPGTSGRLVAYEQYF
>13|-|TRBJ1-5|-|TRBV30
TGTGCCTGGAGCTCCCGAGGCAATCAGCCCCAGCATTTT
CAWSSRGNQPQHF
>15|-|TRBJ2-1|-|TRBV7-2
TGTGCCAGCAGCACCCAACTAGCCTCCTACAATGAGCAGTTCTTC
CASSTQLASYNEQFF
>15|TRBD1|TRBJ1-6|-|TRBV7-3
TGTGCCAGCAGGGCGGGACAGGAGGGAAATTCACCCCTCCACTTT
CASRAGQEGNSPLHF
>14|-|TRBJ2-3|-|TRBV11-2
TGTGCCAGCAGTCCAAACAGAGGCACAGATACGCAGTATTTT
CASSPNRGTDTQYF
>14|TRBD2|TRBJ2-1|-|TRBV6-5
TGTGCCAGCAGTTCAAGCGGGAGCTACAATGAGCAGTTCTTC
CASSSSGSYNEQFF
>16|-|TRBJ2-5|-|TRBV28
TGTGCCAGCAGTCGACTAGGGGGGACCGAACGGGAGACCCAGTACTTC
CASSRLGGTERETQYF
>13|-|TRBJ1-3|-|TRBV28
TGTGCCAGCAGTCCTTATTCTGGAAACACCATATATTTT
CASSPYSGNTIYF
>15|-|TRBJ1-1|once|TRBV7-2
TGTGCCAGCAGCTTAGACGGGACCAGAATGACTGAAGCTTTCTTT
CASSLDGTRMTEAFF
>13|-|TRBJ2-5|once|TRBV5-1
TGCGCCAGCAGCTTCGGGTCCCAAGAGACCCAGTACTTC
CASSFGSQETQYF
>14|-|TRBJ1-2|-|TRBV2
TGTGCCAGCAGTGTGGGGGCCACCAACTATGGCTACACCTTC
CASSVGATNYGYTF
>16|-|TRBJ1-5|-|TRBV10-3
TGTGCCATCAGTGAGAGCAGCCCACGGGGCAATCAGCCCCAGCATTTT
CAISESSPRGNQPQHF
>15|-|TRBJ1-4|-|TRBV9
TGTGCCAGCAGCGCATCCGGGACTGTCCATGAAAAACTGTTTTTT
CASSASGTVHEKLFF
>14|-|TRBJ1-6|once|TRBV5-5
TGTGCCAGCAGCAGCCCCGACGGGGATTCACCCCTCCACTTT
CASSSPDGDSPLHF
>14|-|TRBJ2-5|-|TRBV7-9
TGTGCCAGCAGCTTCAGACAGTATCAAGAGACCCAGTACTTC
CASSFRQYQETQYF
>18|-|TRBJ1-2|-|TRBV19
TGTGCCAGTAGTCTCAAGTTGGACTTCGCCGTGCCCTCCTATGGCTACACCTTC
CASSLKLDFAVPSYGYTF
>17|-|TRBJ1-6|few|TRBV6-1
TGTGCCAGCAGTGAAGAAGTCCAGGGTGAGGGAGGGTCACCCCTCCACTTT
CASSEEVQGEGGSPLHF
>15|-|TRBJ1-6|-|TRBV28
TGTGCCAGCACCCAGGGGAGCTCCTATAATTCACCCCTCCACTTT
CASTQGSSYNSPLHF
>13|-|TRBJ1-1|few|TRBV10-2
TGCGCCACCACACAGTCCTTTGGCACTGAAGCTTTCTTT
CATTQSFGTEAFF
>15|-|TRBJ2-2|-|TRBV27
TGTGCCAGCAGCCTCGGGGTGCTCGGGACCGGGGAGCTGTTTTTT
CASSLGVLGTGELFF
>15|-|TRBJ1-6|-|TRBV27
TGTGCCAGCAGTTTTACTGCAGTATATAATTCACCCCTCCACTTT
CASSFTAVYNSPLHF
>16|-|TRBJ2-7|-|TRBV2
TGTGCCAGCAAATCACCCGGCGGGGCCAGCTCCTACGAGCAGTACTTC
CASKSPGGASSYEQYF
>14|TRBD1|TRBJ2-1|-|TRBV9
TGTGCCAGCAGCGTAACTGGACAGGGGGATGAGCAGTTCTTC
CASSVTGQGDEQFF
>14|-|TRBJ2-7|-|TRBV2
TGTGCCAGTGACGCCCAGCGGAACTCCTACGAGCAGTACTTC
CASDAQRNSYEQYF
>14|-|TRBJ1-2|-|TRBV19
TGTGCCAGTAGGGCCGGGACACCAATCTATGGCTACACCTTC
CASRAGTPIYGYTF
>13|-|TRBJ1-2|few|TRBV6-6
TGTGCCAGCAGTTCAGGCCAGGGAGATGGCTACACCTTC
CASSSGQGDGYTF
>16|-|TRBJ1-4|-|TRBV10-2
TGCGCCAGCAGTGAGTCGATTCGGACAACTAATGAAAAACTGTTTTTT
CASSESIRTTNEKLFF
>14|-|TRBJ1-1|-|TRBV30
TGTGCCTGGTCCAGGGTTTCCATGAACACTGAAGCTTTCTTT
CAWSRVSMNTEAFF
>13|-|TRBJ1-6|-|TRBV7-3
TGTGCCAGCAGCCTAACTAGCAATCAACCCCTCCACTTT
CASSLTSNQPLHF
>13|-|TRBJ1-2|-|TRBV19
TGTGCCACCACGCCGCCGAATATTTATGGCTACACCTTC
CATTPPNIYGYTF
>14|TRBD2|TRBJ2-3|-|TRBV3-1/TRBV3-2
TGTGCCAGCAGCAGACTAGCGGGAGACCATACGCAGTATTTT
CASSRLAGDHTQYF
>12|TRBD1|TRBJ2-5|-|TRBV2
TGTGCCAGCAATGGACAGGGAGAGACCCAGTACTTC
CASNGQGETQYF
>15|-|TRBJ2-1|-|TRBV19
TGTGCCAGTAGGAACACGGGGGACTCCTACAATGAGCAGTTCTTC
CASRNTGDSYNEQFF
>17|-|TRBJ2-7|-|TRBV27
TGTGCCAGCAGCCAACTTAGTTTAAGTCAATTCGGGGGAGAGCAGTACTTC
CASSQLSLSQFGGEQYF